The entry below describes one T cell receptor beta chain. No antigen is known for it. Documented treatment: 15 Gy SBRT to primary tumor, nephrectomy 4 weeks later. This entry belongs to a study of radiation and T cells in renal cell carcinoma. Overall study findings and caveats: Only small tumor regions of 0.95 to 1 g were sampled. Irradiated tumors held more dominant CDR3 motifs than control tumors.

The CDR3 extends over 17 amino acids. Looked up from germline, CDR1 is SEHNR and CDR2 is FQNEAQ (reference sequence). V was clipped by 2 bases and J by 6 bases; unmatched bases: 12. The assay was immunoSEQ multiplex PCR, and TCRdb's table has in-frame clones only and misses some. The sample consists of around 15,000 clones, 55% to 70% of them appearing once. Sample: tumor tissue, taken from a patient whose treatment included radiotherapy and nephrectomy. The clonotype was recovered from a woman aged 70-85 years with renal cell carcinoma. This rearrangement joins TRBV7-9 to TRBJ1-5; 8 bases align to TRBD1. For the CDR3, the DNA is TGTGCCAGCAGCTTAAGCGCCCCAGGGGGCTCGGGTCAGCCCCAGCATTTT. Translating it yields CASSLSAPGGSGQPQHF.